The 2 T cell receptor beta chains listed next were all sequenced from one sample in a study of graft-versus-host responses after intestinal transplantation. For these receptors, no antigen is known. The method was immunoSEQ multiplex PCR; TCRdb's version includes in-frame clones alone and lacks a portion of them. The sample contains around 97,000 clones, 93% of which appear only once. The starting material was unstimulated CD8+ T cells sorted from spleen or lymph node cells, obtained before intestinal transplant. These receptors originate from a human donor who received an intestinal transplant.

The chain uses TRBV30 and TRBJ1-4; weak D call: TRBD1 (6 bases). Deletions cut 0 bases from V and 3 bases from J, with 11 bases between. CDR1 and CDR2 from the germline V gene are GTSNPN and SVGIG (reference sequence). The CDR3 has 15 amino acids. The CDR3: CAWSVGGGANEKLFF. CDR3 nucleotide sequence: TGTGCCTGGAGTGTCGGGGGCGGCGCTAATGAAAAACTGTTTTTT.

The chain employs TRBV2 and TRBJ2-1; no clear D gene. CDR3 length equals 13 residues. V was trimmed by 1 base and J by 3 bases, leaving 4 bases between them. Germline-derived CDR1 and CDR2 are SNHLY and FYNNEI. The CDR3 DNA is TGTGCCAGCAGTGAAGACGGCTACAATGAGCAGTTCTTC. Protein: CASSEDGYNEQFF.